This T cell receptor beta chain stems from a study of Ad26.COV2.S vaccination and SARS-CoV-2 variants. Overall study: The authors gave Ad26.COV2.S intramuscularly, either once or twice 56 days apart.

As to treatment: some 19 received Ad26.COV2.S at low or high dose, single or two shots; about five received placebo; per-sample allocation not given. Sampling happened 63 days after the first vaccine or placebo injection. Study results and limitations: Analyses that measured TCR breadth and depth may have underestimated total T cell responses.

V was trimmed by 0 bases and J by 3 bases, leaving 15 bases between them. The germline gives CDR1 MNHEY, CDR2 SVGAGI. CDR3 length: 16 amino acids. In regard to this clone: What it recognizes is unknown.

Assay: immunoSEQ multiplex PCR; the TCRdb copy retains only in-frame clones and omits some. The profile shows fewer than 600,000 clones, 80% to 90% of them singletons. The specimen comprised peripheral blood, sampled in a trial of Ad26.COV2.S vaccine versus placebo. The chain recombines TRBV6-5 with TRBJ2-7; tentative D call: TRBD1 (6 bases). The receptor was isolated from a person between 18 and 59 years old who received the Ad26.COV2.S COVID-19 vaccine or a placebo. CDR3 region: CASSYSYPGVGYEQYF. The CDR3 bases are TGTGCCAGCAGTTACTCGTATCCAGGGGTGGGCTACGAGCAGTACTTC.